The sequence of this T cell receptor beta chain was determined in a study of T cell responses to AZD1222 COVID-19 vaccine. Whole-study context: Pooled samples include second doses given at about 4 or 12 weeks. Whole-study results and caveats: A mostly white British donor set with more females was recruited, and clonal diversity was possibly underestimated. Just five to seven people given AZD1222 tested seropositive at baseline.

Comments on this clone: No antigen is known for it.

The CDR3 sequence is 15 residues long. In germline, CDR1 is SGHDT, CDR2 YYEEEE. The V and J ends lost 6 bases and 6 bases, in that order; junction bases with no gene match: 11. Here immunoSEQ multiplex PCR was the method, and the copy in TCRdb shows in-frame clones only, minus some. This table has some 130,000 clones, about 90% appearing once. Here the sequenced sample was peripheral blood, taken on day 0 of AZD1222 vaccination. This sequence was found in an adult in good health. This rearrangement joins TRBV5-6 to TRBJ2-1, with 8 bases aligning to TRBD2. The CDR3 loop is CASTRGGRPFNEQFF. For the CDR3, the DNA is TGTGCCAGCACCCGGGGGGGCAGGCCCTTCAATGAGCAGTTCTTC.